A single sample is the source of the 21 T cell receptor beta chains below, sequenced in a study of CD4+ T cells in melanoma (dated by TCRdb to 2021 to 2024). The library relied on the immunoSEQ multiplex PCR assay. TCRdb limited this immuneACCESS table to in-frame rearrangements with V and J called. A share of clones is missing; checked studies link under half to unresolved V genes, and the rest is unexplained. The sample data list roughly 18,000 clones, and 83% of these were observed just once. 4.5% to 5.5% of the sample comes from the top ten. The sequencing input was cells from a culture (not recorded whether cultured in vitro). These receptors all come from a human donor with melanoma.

The CDR3 DNA follows: TGTGCCAGCAGTTTGGGCAGGGGGGATCAGCCCCAGCATTTT. It specifies CASSLGRGDQPQHF. The chain joins TRBV27 to TRBJ1-5; TRBD1 matches at 7 bases. This CDR3 comprises 14 residues. From germline, CDR1 is MNHEY and CDR2 SMNVEV (reference sequence). Germline trimming cut 3 bases from V and 5 bases from J; bases unmatched to any gene: 4.

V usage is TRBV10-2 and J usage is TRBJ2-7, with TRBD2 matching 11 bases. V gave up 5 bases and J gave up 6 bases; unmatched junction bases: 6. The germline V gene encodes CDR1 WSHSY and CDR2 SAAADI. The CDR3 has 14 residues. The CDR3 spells CASSNSGGAGEQYF. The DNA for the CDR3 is TGCGCCAGCAGTAATAGCGGGGGGGCCGGCGAGCAGTACTTC.

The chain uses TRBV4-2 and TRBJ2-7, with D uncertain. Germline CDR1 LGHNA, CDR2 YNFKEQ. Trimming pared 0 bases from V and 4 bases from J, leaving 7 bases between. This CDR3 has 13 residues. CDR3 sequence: CASSQDNWYEQYF. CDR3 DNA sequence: TGTGCCAGCAGCCAAGACAATTGGTACGAGCAGTACTTC.

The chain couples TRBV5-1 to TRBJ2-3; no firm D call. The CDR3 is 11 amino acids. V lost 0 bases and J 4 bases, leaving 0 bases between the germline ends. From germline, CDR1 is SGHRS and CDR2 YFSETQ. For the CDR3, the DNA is TGCGCCAGCAGCTTGGCAGATACGCAGTATTTT. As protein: CASSLADTQYF.

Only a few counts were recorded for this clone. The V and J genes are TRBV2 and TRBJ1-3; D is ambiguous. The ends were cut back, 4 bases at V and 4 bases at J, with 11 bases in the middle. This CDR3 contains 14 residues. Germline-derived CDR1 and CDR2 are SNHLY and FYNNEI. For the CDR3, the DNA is TGTGCCAGCAGTGCACGGAGGGCGGGAAACACCATATATTTT. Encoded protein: CASSARRAGNTIYF.

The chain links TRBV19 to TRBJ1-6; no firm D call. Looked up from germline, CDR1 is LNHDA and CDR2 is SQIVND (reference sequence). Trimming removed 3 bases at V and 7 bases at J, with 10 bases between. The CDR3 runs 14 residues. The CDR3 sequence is CASSIGHRNSPLHF. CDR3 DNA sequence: TGTGCCAGTAGTATCGGGCACAGAAATTCACCCCTCCACTTT.

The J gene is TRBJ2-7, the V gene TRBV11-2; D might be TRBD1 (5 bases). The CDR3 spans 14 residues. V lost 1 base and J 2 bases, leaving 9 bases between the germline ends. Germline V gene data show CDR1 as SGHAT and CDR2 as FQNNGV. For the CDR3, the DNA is TGTGCCAGCAGCTTAGCTCAGGGTACCTACGAGCAGTACTTC. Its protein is CASSLAQGTYEQYF.

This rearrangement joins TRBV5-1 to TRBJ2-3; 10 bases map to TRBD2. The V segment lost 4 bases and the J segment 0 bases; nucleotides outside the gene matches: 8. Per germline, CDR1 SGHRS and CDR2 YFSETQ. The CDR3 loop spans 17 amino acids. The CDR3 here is CASSPGLAGDSTDTQYF. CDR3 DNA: TGCGCCAGCAGCCCTGGCCTAGCGGGGGACAGCACAGATACGCAGTATTTT.

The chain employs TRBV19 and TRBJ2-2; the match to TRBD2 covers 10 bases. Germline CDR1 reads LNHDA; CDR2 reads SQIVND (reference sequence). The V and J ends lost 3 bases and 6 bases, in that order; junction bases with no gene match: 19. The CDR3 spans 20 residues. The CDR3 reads CASSIRTPASGGFSAGELFF. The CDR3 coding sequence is TGTGCCAGTAGTATCAGAACCCCGGCTAGCGGGGGATTTAGCGCCGGGGAGCTGTTTTTT.

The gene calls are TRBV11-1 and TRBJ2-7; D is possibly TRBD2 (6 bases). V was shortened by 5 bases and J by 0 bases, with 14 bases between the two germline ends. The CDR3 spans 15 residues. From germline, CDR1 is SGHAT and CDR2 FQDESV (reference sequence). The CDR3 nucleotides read TGTGCCAGCAGCCCCGGGACTCTATACTCCTACGAGCAGTACTTC. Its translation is CASSPGTLYSYEQYF. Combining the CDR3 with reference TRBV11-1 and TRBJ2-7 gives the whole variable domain EAEVAQSPRYKITEKSQAVAFWCDPISGHATLYWYRQILGQGPELLVQFQDESVVDDSQLPKDRFSAERLKGVDSTLKIQPAELGDSAMYLCASSPGTLYSYEQYFGPGTRLTVT.

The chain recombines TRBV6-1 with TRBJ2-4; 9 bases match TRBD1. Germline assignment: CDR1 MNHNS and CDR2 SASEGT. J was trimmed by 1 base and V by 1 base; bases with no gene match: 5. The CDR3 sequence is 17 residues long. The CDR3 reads CASSEVRQGVAKNIQYF. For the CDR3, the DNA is TGTGCCAGCAGTGAAGTGAGACAGGGGGTGGCCAAAAACATTCAGTACTTC.

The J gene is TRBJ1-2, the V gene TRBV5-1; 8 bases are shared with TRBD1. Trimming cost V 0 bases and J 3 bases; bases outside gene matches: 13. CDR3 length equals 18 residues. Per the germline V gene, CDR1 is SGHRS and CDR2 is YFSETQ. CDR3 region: CASSLERQGTLRDYGYTF. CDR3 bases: TGCGCCAGCAGCTTGGAGAGACAGGGGACTCTAAGGGACTATGGCTACACCTTC.

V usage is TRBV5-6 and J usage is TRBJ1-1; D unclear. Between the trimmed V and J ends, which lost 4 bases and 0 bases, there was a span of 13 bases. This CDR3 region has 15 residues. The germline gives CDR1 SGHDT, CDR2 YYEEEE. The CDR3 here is CASSPGSLMNTEAFF. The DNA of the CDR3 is TGTGCCAGCAGCCCAGGCAGTCTGATGAACACTGAAGCTTTCTTT.

CDR3: CASSLTYHSGQSNTGELFF. The CDR3 DNA is TGTGCCAGCAGCTTGACGTATCACTCGGGACAGTCGAACACCGGGGAGCTGTTTTTT. The rearrangement uses TRBV11-3 and TRBJ2-2, with 7 bases identical to TRBD1. The CDR3 sequence is 19 residues long. Germline CDR1 and CDR2: SGHNT and YENEEA. Unmatched junction bases numbered 13, after V lost 3 bases and J lost 0 bases. The full variable domain, with the rest looked up from reference TRBV11-3 and TRBJ2-2, is EAGVVQSPRYKIIEKKQPVAFWCNPISGHNTLYWYLQNLGQGPELLIRYENEEAVDDSQLPKDRFSAERLKGVDSTLKIQPAELGDSAVYLCASSLTYHSGQSNTGELFFGEGSRLTVL.

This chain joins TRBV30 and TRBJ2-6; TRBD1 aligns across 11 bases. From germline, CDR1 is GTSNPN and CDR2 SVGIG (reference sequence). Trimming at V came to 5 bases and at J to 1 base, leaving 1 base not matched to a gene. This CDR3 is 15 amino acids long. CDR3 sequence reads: CAWGQGASGANVLTF. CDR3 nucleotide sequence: TGTGCCTGGGGACAGGGGGCGTCTGGGGCCAACGTCCTGACTTTC.

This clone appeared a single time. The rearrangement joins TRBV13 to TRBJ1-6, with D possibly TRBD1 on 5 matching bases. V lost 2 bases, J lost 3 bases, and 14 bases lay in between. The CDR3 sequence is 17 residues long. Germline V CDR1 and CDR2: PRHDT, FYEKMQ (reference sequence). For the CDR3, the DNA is TGTGCCAGCAGCTTAAAGGCAGGGAGGTTCTATAATTCACCCCTCCACTTT. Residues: CASSLKAGRFYNSPLHF.

The CDR3 DNA reads TGTGCCAGCAGCCAACAACCAGGGGTGGATACGCAGTATTTT. Protein: CASSQQPGVDTQYF. The chain uses TRBV14 and TRBJ2-3; tentative D call: TRBD1 (6 bases). The V end was cut by 2 bases, the J end by 6 bases, with 12 bases between. The CDR3 covers 14 residues. Germline lookup yields CDR1 SGHDN and CDR2 FVKESK.

CDR3 in DNA: TGCGCCAGCAGCCGGGTAGGGGGTAATGAAAAACTGTTTTTT. Translation: CASSRVGGNEKLFF. The gene calls are TRBV4-1 and TRBJ1-4; D is perhaps TRBD1 (6 bases). The germline V gene has CDR1 MGHRA and CDR2 YSYEKL. V gave up 4 bases and J gave up 4 bases, with 10 bases separating them. CDR3 length: 14 amino acids.

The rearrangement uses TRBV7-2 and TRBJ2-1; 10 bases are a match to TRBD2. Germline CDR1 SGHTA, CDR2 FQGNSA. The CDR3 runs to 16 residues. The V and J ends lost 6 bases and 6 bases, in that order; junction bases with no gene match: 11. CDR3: CASSWDSGGVRNEQFF. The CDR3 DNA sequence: TGTGCCAGCAGTTGGGACAGCGGGGGGGTTCGCAATGAGCAGTTCTTC. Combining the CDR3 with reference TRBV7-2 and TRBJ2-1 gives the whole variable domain GAGVSQSPSNKVTEKGKDVELRCDPISGHTALYWYRQSLGQGLEFLIYFQGNSAPDKSGLPSDRFSAERTGGSVSTLTIQRTQQEDSAVYLCASSWDSGGVRNEQFFGPGTRLTVL.

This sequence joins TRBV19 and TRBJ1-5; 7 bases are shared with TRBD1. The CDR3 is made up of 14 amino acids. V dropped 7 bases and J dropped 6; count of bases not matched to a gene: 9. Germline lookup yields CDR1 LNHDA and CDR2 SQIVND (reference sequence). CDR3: CASITRQGGQPQHF. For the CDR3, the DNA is TGTGCCAGTATTACAAGACAGGGCGGTCAGCCCCAGCATTTT.

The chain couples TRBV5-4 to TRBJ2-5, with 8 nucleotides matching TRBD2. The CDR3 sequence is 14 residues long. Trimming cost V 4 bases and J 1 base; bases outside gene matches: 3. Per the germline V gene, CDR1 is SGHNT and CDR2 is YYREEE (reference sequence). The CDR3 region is CASSPGGGQETQYF. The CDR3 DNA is TGTGCCAGCAGCCCGGGGGGGGGCCAAGAGACCCAGTACTTC. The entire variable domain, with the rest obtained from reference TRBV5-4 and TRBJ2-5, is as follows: ETGVTQSPTHLIKTRGQQVTLRCSSQSGHNTVSWYQQALGQGPQFIFQYYREEENGRGNFPPRFSGLQFPNYSSELNVNALELDDSALYLCASSPGGGQETQYFGPGTRLLVL.